The following is a T cell receptor beta chain sequence with its context. Its antigen specificity is not known. Base qualities are not provided; no much larger clone lies one nucleotide away. The germline V gene sets CDR1 to SNHLY and CDR2 to FYNNEI. The CDR3 contains 14 residues, cysteine and phenylalanine counted. Of all the DNA, just the CDR3 is kept, 42 bases in frame from base 1. Cut back by 4 bases and 4 bases, the V and J ends lie 12 bases apart. The data stem from a study of blood T cell repertoires in COVID-19 (dated by TCRdb to about 2020). General notes on the study: Collaborator samples came from the United States, Italy and Spain and covered acute and convalescent phases of COVID-19. The material from the prospective study consisted of cDNA or gDNA derived from T cells, B-cell-depleted T cells, or PBMCs. Deeply sampled blood TCRbeta repertoires from subjects exposed to, actively infected with, or recovered from COVID-19 were included in the dataset. The repertoires were made available in a free public database intended to serve as a resource for research on the immune response to SARS-CoV-2. The samples were drawn from two sources: the first 160 participants of the ongoing ImmuneRACE study, and fewer than 1,500 subjects contributed by 6 global collaborators. A de-identified subject ID, COVID-19 status, age in years and sex were almost always included in the sample metadata. Where HLA class I and class II types were available, the types were taken from metadata supplied by the sample provider, not from assay-based typing.

Whole blood was collected in K2EDTA tubes by collaborating institutions according to the institutions' own protocols. Collaborator samples were shipped for TCRbeta analysis as frozen whole blood, isolated PBMCs, or DNA extracted from either sample type. Findings and caveats that apply to the study as a whole: The amount of clinical and demographic metadata varied by source and participant and was provided uncurated.

TCRbeta CDR3 regions were amplified from genomic DNA using the immunoSEQ Assay, a bias-controlled multiplex PCR. The published analysis was carried out like this. The number of nucleated cells in each sample was estimated by amplification of reference gene primers within the assay. Sequence reads were collapsed and filtered to measure the absolute abundance of every unique TCRbeta CDR3 rearrangement. Productive Simpson clonality was computed per sample as the square root of Simpson's diversity index over productive rearrangements. The immuneACCESS repertoire file appears here via TCRdb, limited to in-frame rearrangements. These files lack a portion of the clones; in checked studies, under half of the deficit traces to unresolved V genes, and the cause of the others is not known. Clone size and the V and J calls come from that table; the DNA yielded D and trimming. The sample table records around 140,000 clones; 77% of these occur just once. The ten largest clones represent around 9.5% of the sample.

Sequenced sample: peripheral blood. The origin of this receptor is a woman in her forties or fifties with active or convalescent COVID-19. Here the chain combines TRBV2 and TRBJ2-3, and TRBD2 may be the D gene, going by 6 matching bases. The CDR3 is CASSGLAEPDTQYF. The base sequence is TGTGCCAGCAGTGGATTAGCGGAACCAGATACGCAGTATTTT.